These 3 T cell receptor beta chains were sequenced from one sample in a study of control samples from healthy donors and cancer patients. Profiled with immunoSEQ multiplex PCR; TCRdb holds only in-frame clones, not every one. The sample includes just under 100,000 clones, 93% seen only once; the top ten take 8% to 9.5%. The specimen was blood. These receptors were collected from a man aged 18 to 29 in good health.

This clone has just one count. The genes are TRBV12-5 and TRBJ1-2; the D gene is possibly TRBD1 (5 bases). Trimming took 6 bases from V and 0 from J, leaving 17 bases between them. CDR1 LGHNT and CDR2 FRNRAP come from the germline V gene. CDR3 length: 16 residues. CDR3 sequence: CASGPRGALANYGYTF. The DNA of the CDR3 is TGTGCTAGTGGACCCCGTGGGGCATTGGCTAACTATGGCTACACCTTC.

The chain recombines TRBV7-9 with TRBJ1-4, with no clear D. The CDR3 contains 15 residues. CDR1 is SEHNR and CDR2 is FQNEAQ in the germline V gene (reference sequence). V shed 1 base and J shed 8 bases, with 14 bases lying between them. The CDR3 loop reads CASSLGATRNEKLFF. The CDR3, as DNA: TGTGCCAGCAGCTTAGGGGCAACAAGAAACGAAAAACTGTTTTTT.

The CDR3 is CVNLGANTEAFF. The CDR3 DNA is TGTGTCAACCTGGGAGCGAACACTGAAGCTTTCTTT. This chain connects TRBV2 to TRBJ1-1; D not resolved. The CDR3 runs 12 residues. Germline V gene sequence: CDR1 SNHLY, CDR2 FYNNEI.